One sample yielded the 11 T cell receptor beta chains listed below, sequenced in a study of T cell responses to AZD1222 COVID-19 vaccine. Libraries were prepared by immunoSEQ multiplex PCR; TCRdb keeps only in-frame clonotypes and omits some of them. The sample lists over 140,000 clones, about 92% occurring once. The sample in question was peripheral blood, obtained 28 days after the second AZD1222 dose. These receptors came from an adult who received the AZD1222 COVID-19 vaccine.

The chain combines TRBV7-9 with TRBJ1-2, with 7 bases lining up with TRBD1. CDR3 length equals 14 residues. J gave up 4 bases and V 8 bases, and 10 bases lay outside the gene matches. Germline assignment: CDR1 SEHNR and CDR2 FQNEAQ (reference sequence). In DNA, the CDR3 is TGTGCCAGCCACCGGACAGGACACTCCTATGGCTACACCTTC. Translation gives CASHRTGHSYGYTF.

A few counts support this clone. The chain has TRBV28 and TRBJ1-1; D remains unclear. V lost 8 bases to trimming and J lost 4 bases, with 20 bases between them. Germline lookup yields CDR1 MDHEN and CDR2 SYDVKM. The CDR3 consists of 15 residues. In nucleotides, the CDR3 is TGTGCCAGCGGCCGTTTGGGCAGCCGGGGCACTGAAGCTTTCTTT. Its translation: CASGRLGSRGTEAFF.

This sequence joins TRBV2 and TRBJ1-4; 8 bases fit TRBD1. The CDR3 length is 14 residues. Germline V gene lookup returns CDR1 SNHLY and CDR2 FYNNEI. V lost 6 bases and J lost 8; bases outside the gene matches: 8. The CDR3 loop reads CASRAADRDEKLFF. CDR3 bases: TGTGCCAGCAGAGCCGCGGACAGGGACGAAAAACTGTTTTTT.

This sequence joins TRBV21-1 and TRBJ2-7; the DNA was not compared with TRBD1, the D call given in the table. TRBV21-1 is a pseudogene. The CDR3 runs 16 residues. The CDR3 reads CASQEPGPLDSYEQYF. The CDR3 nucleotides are TGTGCCAGCCAAGAGCCAGGCCCCTTGGACTCCTACGAGCAGTACTTC.

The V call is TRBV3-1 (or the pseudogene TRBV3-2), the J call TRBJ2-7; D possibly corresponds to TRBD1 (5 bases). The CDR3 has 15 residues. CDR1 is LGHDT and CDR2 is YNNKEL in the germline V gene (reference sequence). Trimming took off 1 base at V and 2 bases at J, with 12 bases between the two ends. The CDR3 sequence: CASSQVLDKTYEQYF. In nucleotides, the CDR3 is TGTGCCAGCAGCCAAGTCCTGGACAAGACCTACGAGCAGTACTTC.

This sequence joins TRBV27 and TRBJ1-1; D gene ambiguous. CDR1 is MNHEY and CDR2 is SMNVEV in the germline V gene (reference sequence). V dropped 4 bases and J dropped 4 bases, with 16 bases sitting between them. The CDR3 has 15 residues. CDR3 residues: CASSSWSGVRTEAFF. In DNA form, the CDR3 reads TGTGCCAGCAGTTCTTGGTCGGGAGTCCGCACTGAAGCTTTCTTT.

The CDR3 nucleotides read TGTGCCAGCAGACCTACAGGGTTCGACACTGAAGCTTTCTTT. Translated: CASRPTGFDTEAFF. The chain uses TRBV7-6 and TRBJ1-1, with D perhaps TRBD1 (6 bases). This CDR3 is built from 14 residues. CDR1 and CDR2 (germline): SGHVS, FNYEAQ. The V end was cut by 6 bases, the J end by 3 bases, with 14 bases between. The complete variable domain, with remaining parts taken from reference TRBV7-6 and TRBJ1-1, reads GAGVSQSPRYKVTKRGQDVALRCDPISGHVSLYWYRQALGQGPEFLTYFNYEAQQDKSGLPNDRFSAERPEGSISTLTIQRTEQRDSAMYRCASRPTGFDTEAFFGQGTRLTVV.

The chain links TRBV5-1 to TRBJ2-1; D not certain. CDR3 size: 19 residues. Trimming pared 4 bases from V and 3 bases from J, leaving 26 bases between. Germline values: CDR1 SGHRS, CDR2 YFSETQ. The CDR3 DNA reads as TGCGCCAGCAGCCAACCCCGAGGCTTAAACGCCGCGGTCTACAATGAGCAGTTCTTC. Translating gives CASSQPRGLNAAVYNEQFF.

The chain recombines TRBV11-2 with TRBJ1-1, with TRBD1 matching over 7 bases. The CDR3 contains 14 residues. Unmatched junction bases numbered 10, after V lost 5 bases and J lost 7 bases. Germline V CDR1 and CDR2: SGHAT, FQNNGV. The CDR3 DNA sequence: TGTGCCAGCAGCCGAGACAGGGAAATTGGTGAAGCTTTCTTT. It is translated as CASSRDREIGEAFF.

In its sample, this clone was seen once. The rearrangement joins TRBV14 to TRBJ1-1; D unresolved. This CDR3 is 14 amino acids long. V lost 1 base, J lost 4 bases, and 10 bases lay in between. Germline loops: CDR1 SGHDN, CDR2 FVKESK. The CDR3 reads CASSQGWGITEAFF. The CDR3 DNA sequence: TGTGCCAGCAGCCAAGGGTGGGGTATCACTGAAGCTTTCTTT.

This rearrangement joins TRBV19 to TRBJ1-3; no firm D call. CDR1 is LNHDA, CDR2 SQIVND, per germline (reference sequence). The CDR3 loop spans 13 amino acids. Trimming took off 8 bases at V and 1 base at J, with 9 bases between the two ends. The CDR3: CASASGSGNTIYF. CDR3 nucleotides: TGTGCCAGTGCGTCTGGTTCTGGAAACACCATATATTTT.